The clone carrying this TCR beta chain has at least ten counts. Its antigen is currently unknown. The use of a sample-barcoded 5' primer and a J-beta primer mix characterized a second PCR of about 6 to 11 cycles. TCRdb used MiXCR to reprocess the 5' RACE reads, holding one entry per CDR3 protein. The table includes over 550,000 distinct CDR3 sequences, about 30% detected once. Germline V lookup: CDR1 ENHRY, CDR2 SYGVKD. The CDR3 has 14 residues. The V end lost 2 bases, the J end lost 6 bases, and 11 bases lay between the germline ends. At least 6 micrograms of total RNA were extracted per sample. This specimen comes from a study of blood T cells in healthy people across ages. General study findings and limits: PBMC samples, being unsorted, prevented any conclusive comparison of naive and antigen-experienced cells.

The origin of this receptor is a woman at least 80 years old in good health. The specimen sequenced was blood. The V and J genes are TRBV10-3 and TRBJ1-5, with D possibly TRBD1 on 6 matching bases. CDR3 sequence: CAISEVRGGQPQHF. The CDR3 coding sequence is TGTGCCATCAGTGAGGTCAGGGGAGGTCAGCCCCAGCATTTT.